Shown below are 3 T cell receptor beta chains from a single sample sequenced in a study of blood T cell repertoires in COVID-19. Profiling relied on immunoSEQ multiplex PCR, and the TCRdb table lists in-frame clones only, not all of them. The sample lists hundreds of thousands of clones, roughly four fifths occurring once. The sequencing input was peripheral blood. These receptors were collected from a woman older than 75 with COVID-19, enrolled during active disease.

V gene TRBV5-5 combines with J gene TRBJ2-1; D remains unclear. The CDR3 contains 15 residues. Germline V CDR1 and CDR2: SGHKS, YYEKEE (reference sequence). V lost 1 base, J lost 5 bases, and 13 bases lay in between. The DNA of the CDR3 is TGTGCCAGCAGCTTGAAAACAGTCGGTAACAATGAGCAGTTCTTC. Translated: CASSLKTVGNNEQFF.

The chain has TRBV7-2 and TRBJ2-5; weak D call: TRBD2 (6 bases). The CDR3 loop spans 14 amino acids. Germline V gene lookup returns CDR1 SGHTA and CDR2 FQGNSA. V dropped 5 bases and J dropped 3 bases, with 13 bases sitting between them. In DNA form, the CDR3 reads TGTGCCAGCAGCCTGGGACTCACCGAAGAGACCCAGTACTTC. Protein sequence: CASSLGLTEETQYF.

The chain couples TRBV7-2 to TRBJ1-2; no clear D gene. From germline, CDR1 is SGHTA and CDR2 FQGNSA. Between the trimmed V and J ends, which lost 0 bases and 7 bases, there was a span of 9 bases. This CDR3 spans 13 amino acids. The CDR3 DNA follows: TGTGCCAGCAGCTTAGCCGAAAAGAGTGGCTACACCTTC. Translating it yields CASSLAEKSGYTF.